This T cell receptor beta chain is from a study of PD-L1 blockade in urothelial cancer. This CDR3 has 15 residues. Trimming cost V 3 bases and J 5 bases; bases outside gene matches: 6. The germline gives CDR1 SGHAT, CDR2 FQNNGV. Time point here: pretreatment peripheral blood. Patients in the study were battling locally advanced or metastatic urothelial carcinoma. Added to each PCR by spiking were synthetic TCR analog templates. The repertoire was sequenced with immunoSEQ multiplex PCR; TCRdb's copy has only in-frame clones and lacks some. The sample includes 70,000 to 85,000 clones, roughly 90% of them seen just once.

The sample was PBMCs, taken around atezolizumab (anti-PD-L1) treatment. This TCR was sampled from a man between 70 and 80 years old with urothelial cancer. The V call is TRBV11-2, the J call TRBJ2-2; 7 bases match TRBD2. Here the CDR3 reads CASSFMAGATGELFF. The CDR3, as DNA: TGTGCCAGCAGCTTTATGGCGGGAGCGACCGGGGAGCTGTTTTTT.